Shown below are 29 T cell receptor beta chains from a single sample sequenced in a study of cytomegalovirus exposure and HLA in healthy donors. TCRdb's table, derived via immunoSEQ multiplex PCR, lists solely in-frame clones and lacks some. The sample contains 100,000 or so clones, about 95% of which appear only once. Specimen: PBMCs. Source of these receptors: a young woman in good health and CMV-seronegative.

The rearrangement joins TRBV6-5 to TRBJ1-4; D may be TRBD1 (5 bases). The CDR3 has 14 amino acids. The V end lost 3 bases, the J end lost 1 base, and 6 bases lay between the germline ends. The germline gives CDR1 MNHEY, CDR2 SVGAGI. CDR3 in DNA: TGTGCCAGCAGTTATAGGGGAACTAATGAAAAACTGTTTTTT. Residues: CASSYRGTNEKLFF.

The chain carries TRBV5-8 and TRBJ2-2; D is possibly TRBD1 (6 bases). From germline, CDR1 is SGHTS and CDR2 YDEGEE. This CDR3 has 16 residues. V shed 4 bases and J shed 0 bases, with 13 bases lying between them. For the CDR3, the DNA is TGTGCCAGCAGCCCCGGGGCAGGGGCGAACACCGGGGAGCTGTTTTTT. It is translated as CASSPGAGANTGELFF.

The chain couples TRBV6-1 to TRBJ2-7; D may be TRBD2 (6 bases). V lost 2 bases, J lost 3 bases, and 14 bases lay in between. Germline V CDR1 and CDR2: MNHNS, SASEGT. CDR3 length: 15 residues. The CDR3 DNA is TGTGCCAGCAGTGAATTAGCCCTGGGGGGCTACGAGCAGTACTTC. It translates to CASSELALGGYEQYF.

The chain carries TRBV7-2 and TRBJ2-3; D unresolved. There are 12 residues in the CDR3. Trimming pared 6 bases from V and 4 bases from J, leaving 8 bases between. Germline V gene sequence: CDR1 SGHTA, CDR2 FQGNSA. The CDR3 DNA is TGTGCCAGCAGATCTTCAGCAGATACGCAGTATTTT. This codes for CASRSSADTQYF.

The CDR3 is CASSLLAGGTDTQYF. In DNA form, the CDR3 reads TGTGCCAGCAGCCTACTAGCGGGGGGTACAGATACGCAGTATTTT. J is TRBJ2-3 and V is TRBV7-3; 12 bases line up with TRBD2. Germline trimming cut 5 bases from V and 3 bases from J; bases unmatched to any gene: 3. The germline gives CDR1 SGHTA, CDR2 FQGTGA. CDR3 length: 15 amino acids. Full variable domain (outside the CDR3, taken from reference TRBV7-3 and TRBJ2-3): GAGVSQTPSNKVTEKGKYVELRCDPISGHTALYWYRQSLGQGPEFLIYFQGTGAADDSGLPNDRFFAVRPEGSVSTLKIQRTERGDSAVYLCASSLLAGGTDTQYFGPGTRLTVL.

The genes are TRBV5-4 and TRBJ2-7; D perhaps matches TRBD2 (6 bases). Per the germline V gene, CDR1 is SGHNT and CDR2 is YYREEE (reference sequence). This CDR3 spans 13 amino acids. V lost 5 bases and J 1 base, leaving 10 bases between the germline ends. The CDR3 DNA sequence: TGTGCCAGCAGACCTAGCGCATCCTACGAGCAGTACTTC. This encodes CASRPSASYEQYF.

A few counts support this clone. The V gene is TRBV5-1, the J gene TRBJ2-7, with TRBD2 identical over 9 bases. This CDR3 has 15 amino acids. The germline V gene encodes CDR1 SGHRS and CDR2 YFSETQ. Trimming cost V 4 bases and J 3 bases; bases outside gene matches: 8. CDR3 amino acids: CASSLGLAQFYEQYF. The CDR3 region has the DNA TGCGCCAGCAGCCTAGGACTAGCGCAATTCTACGAGCAGTACTTC. The complete variable domain, with remaining parts taken from reference TRBV5-1 and TRBJ2-7, reads KAGVTQTPRYLIKTRGQQVTLSCSPISGHRSVSWYQQTPGQGLQFLFEYFSETQRNKGNFPGRFSGRQFSNSRSEMNVSTLELGDSALYLCASSLGLAQFYEQYFGPGTRLTVT.

The V and J genes are TRBV4-2 and TRBJ2-7; a weak D match, TRBD2 (7 bases). Trimming stripped 0 bases from V and 5 bases from J, with 14 bases between. There are 15 residues in the CDR3. Germline CDR1 reads LGHNA; CDR2 reads YNFKEQ. CDR3 sequence reads: CASSQEGGGPNEQYF. The DNA of the CDR3 is TGTGCCAGCAGCCAAGAGGGGGGGGGCCCGAACGAGCAGTACTTC.

V gene TRBV11-2 combines with J gene TRBJ1-2; D remains unclear. The germline V and J ends were trimmed by 1 base and 3 bases, with 9 bases remaining between them. CDR1 and CDR2 from the germline V gene are SGHAT and FQNNGV. The CDR3 extends over 14 amino acids. CDR3 nucleotide sequence: TGTGCCAGCAGCTTAGGCTTGTCAGACTATGGCTACACCTTC. It translates to CASSLGLSDYGYTF.

The chain combines TRBV7-6 with TRBJ1-1; D is unclear. Germline V gene lookup returns CDR1 SGHVS and CDR2 FNYEAQ. The CDR3 is made up of 15 amino acids. V lost 5 bases, J lost 5 bases, and 18 bases lay in between. The CDR3 DNA reads TGTGCCAGCAGCCGTACGCGAATTCAGGATACTGAAGCTTTCTTT. This translates into CASSRTRIQDTEAFF.

Regarding this clone: Within the sample, other DNA sequences also encode this same CDR3. The chain is built from TRBV19 and TRBJ1-1; perhaps TRBD1 as D (6 bases). Germline V gene lookup returns CDR1 LNHDA and CDR2 SQIVND (reference sequence). There are 13 residues in the CDR3. Trimming removed 5 bases from V and 0 bases from J, with 7 bases in between. The CDR3 here is CASSDRLNTEAFF. CDR3 nucleotide sequence: TGTGCCAGTAGTGACAGGCTGAACACTGAAGCTTTCTTT.

This rearrangement joins TRBV21-1 to TRBJ1-2. TRBV21-1 is a pseudogene locus. The CDR3 covers 17 residues. The CDR3 sequence: CARLRRSGPGVNYGYTF. The CDR3 DNA sequence: TGTGCCAGACTCCGCCGATCGGGCCCCGGGGTTAACTATGGCTACACCTTC.

The chain couples TRBV2 to TRBJ2-7; 13 bases are shared with TRBD2. V was clipped by 4 bases and J by 2 bases; unmatched bases: 5. The CDR3 spans 16 residues. CDR1 is SNHLY and CDR2 is FYNNEI in the germline V gene. The CDR3 DNA is TGTGCCAGCAGTGTTACTAGCGGGAGGGGAACCTACGAGCAGTACTTC. Protein: CASSVTSGRGTYEQYF.

V usage is TRBV9 and J usage is TRBJ1-5; TRBD1 is a possible D gene (5 bases). The CDR3 length is 12 residues. Germline-derived CDR1 and CDR2 are SGDLS and YYNGEE. Trimming stripped 5 bases from V and 6 bases from J, with 9 bases between. The CDR3 DNA reads TGTGCCAGCAGGGAGGGGCTTCAGCCCCAGCATTTT. Translation gives CASREGLQPQHF.

The rearrangement uses TRBV7-9 and TRBJ1-6; TRBD1 matches 7 bases. Germline lookup yields CDR1 SEHNR and CDR2 FQNEAQ (reference sequence). This CDR3 spans 17 amino acids. Losses at the gene ends were 4 bases for V and 2 bases for J; bases not matched to a gene: 8. CDR3 in DNA: TGTGCCAGCAGCTCTAGCCGGGACAGTGCCTATAATTCACCCCTCCACTTT. Its protein product is CASSSSRDSAYNSPLHF.

This clone was seen a single time. CDR3 in DNA: TGCAGCGTCGTCATTCTCGCAGGGGTGAGCGGGGAGCTGTTTTTT. Protein product: CSVVILAGVSGELFF. The chain links TRBV29-1 to TRBJ2-2; D might be TRBD1 (6 bases). The CDR3 length is 15 residues. The V end lost 6 bases, the J end lost 7 bases, and 21 bases lay between the germline ends. Germline V gives CDR1 SQVTM, CDR2 ANQGSEA.

V usage is TRBV4-3 and J usage is TRBJ2-7, with a weak D call TRBD2 (6 bases). The V end lost 0 bases, the J end lost 2 bases, and 23 bases lay between the germline ends. The V gene's germline CDR1 is LGHNA and CDR2 YSLEER. The CDR3 sequence is 19 residues long. CDR3 coding DNA: TGCGCCAGCAGCCAAGATGTGTTGGGGGGAATGACATACCCCTACGAGCAGTACTTC. Amino acids: CASSQDVLGGMTYPYEQYF.

V usage is TRBV6-6 and J usage is TRBJ2-5; TRBD1 is a possible D gene (5 bases). The ends were cut back, 6 bases at V and 5 bases at J, with 10 bases in the middle. The germline V gene encodes CDR1 MNHNY and CDR2 SVGAGI (reference sequence). This CDR3 has 12 amino acids. The CDR3 nucleotides read TGTGCCAGCAGGGGGCGTAATGAGACCCAGTACTTC. Translated, it gives CASRGRNETQYF.

The rearrangement uses TRBV4-3 and TRBJ2-7, with 8 nucleotides matching TRBD1. CDR3 size: 16 residues. After removal of 2 bases from V and 2 bases from J, the junction contained 8 bases not matched to a gene. Germline loops: CDR1 LGHNA, CDR2 YSLEER. The CDR3 sequence is CASSQYSGTGTYEQYF. For the CDR3, the DNA is TGCGCCAGCAGCCAATATTCCGGGACAGGTACCTACGAGCAGTACTTC.

The chain uses TRBV7-8 and TRBJ2-7; 9 nucleotides agree with TRBD2. J gave up 7 bases and V 7 bases, and 20 bases lay outside the gene matches. Germline-derived CDR1 and CDR2 are SGHVS and FQNEAQ. The length of the CDR3 is 17 residues. DNA of the CDR3: TGTGCCAGCACCGATCCCCTAGCGGGACTAGTAAGGGGTGAGCAGTACTTC. Translated: CASTDPLAGLVRGEQYF.

This clone was recorded a few times. V usage is TRBV29-1 and J usage is TRBJ2-1; 7 nucleotides line up with TRBD2. CDR1 SQVTM and CDR2 ANQGSEA come from the germline V gene. The CDR3 consists of 13 residues. J lost 8 bases, V lost 7 bases, and 11 bases had no gene match. DNA for the CDR3: TGCAGCGCCGGGACTAAGGAGCACCATGAGCAGTTCTTC. Translation: CSAGTKEHHEQFF.

This clone was seen once. The chain is built from TRBV2 and TRBJ2-7; TRBD2 matches 8 bases. This CDR3 has 16 residues. V trimming: 1 base; J trimming: 1 base; junction bases outside the gene matches: 6. Germline V gene sequence: CDR1 SNHLY, CDR2 FYNNEI. The CDR3 protein is CASSEVGTSWSYEQYF. The CDR3 DNA reads as TGTGCCAGCAGTGAAGTGGGGACTAGTTGGTCCTACGAGCAGTACTTC.

This chain connects TRBV6-5 to TRBJ1-4, with D tentatively TRBD1 (5 bases). Trimming removed 1 base from V and 8 bases from J, with 14 bases in between. The CDR3 sequence is 15 residues long. From germline, CDR1 is MNHEY and CDR2 SVGAGI. CDR3 bases: TGTGCCAGCAGTTACTTGATCGACAGAGGCGAAAAACTGTTTTTT. Protein: CASSYLIDRGEKLFF.

V is TRBV7-9 and J is TRBJ2-7, with no clear D. V dropped 6 bases and J dropped 1 base, with 10 bases sitting between them. This CDR3 spans 13 amino acids. Germline lookup yields CDR1 SEHNR and CDR2 FQNEAQ (reference sequence). In nucleotides, the CDR3 is TGTGCCAGCAGATCAGACAATTCCTACGAGCAGTACTTC. It translates to CASRSDNSYEQYF.

The table lists this clone with a count of one. The chain uses TRBV15 and TRBJ2-2, with D possibly being TRBD2 (6 bases). The CDR3 extends over 14 amino acids. The germline CDR1 and CDR2 sequences are LNHNV and YYDKDF (reference sequence). Trimming took 5 bases from V and 3 from J, leaving 10 bases between them. CDR3 DNA: TGTGCCACCAGCGTCGGGACTCACACCGGGGAGCTGTTTTTT. Translation gives CATSVGTHTGELFF.

This chain connects TRBV19 to TRBJ2-7; TRBD1 agrees at 9 bases. With 3 bases clipped from V and 0 bases from J, the junction kept 3 bases outside the gene matches. Germline V gene sequence: CDR1 LNHDA, CDR2 SQIVND (reference sequence). The CDR3 is 15 residues long. The CDR3 coding sequence is TGTGCCAGTAGTATGAGACAGGGGGTCTCCTACGAGCAGTACTTC. Protein product: CASSMRQGVSYEQYF.

This clone was detected once. The chain carries TRBV7-6 and TRBJ1-5; D might be TRBD1 (6 bases). The CDR3 runs 13 residues. V gave up 4 bases and J gave up 7 bases, with 11 bases separating them. Germline loops: CDR1 SGHVS, CDR2 FNYEAQ. CDR3 nucleotides: TGTGCCAGCAGCTGGGGGCAAACACAGCCCCAGCATTTT. Protein product: CASSWGQTQPQHF.

The chain carries TRBV9 and TRBJ2-1; 11 positions agree with TRBD2. The CDR3 extends over 17 amino acids. The germline gives CDR1 SGDLS, CDR2 YYNGEE. Trimming cost V 3 bases and J 7 bases; bases outside gene matches: 12. This CDR3 reads CASSDRLAGGPGNEQFF. CDR3 DNA sequence: TGTGCCAGCAGCGACCGATTAGCGGGAGGGCCGGGGAATGAGCAGTTCTTC. The full variable domain, in which reference TRBV9 and TRBJ2-1 provide the parts outside the CDR3, is DSGVTQTPKHLITATGQRVTLRCSPRSGDLSVYWYQQSLDQGLQFLIQYYNGEERAKGNILERFSAQQFPDLHSELNLSSLELGDSALYFCASSDRLAGGPGNEQFFGPGTRLTVL.

Written as DNA, the CDR3 is TGTGCCACCAGCCTCGGACAGGGGGCCAAAGATACGCAGTATTTT. Residues: CATSLGQGAKDTQYF. The V gene is TRBV15, the J gene TRBJ2-3, with 11 bases that match TRBD1. Per germline, CDR1 LNHNV and CDR2 YYDKDF (reference sequence). This CDR3 is built from 15 residues. With 5 bases clipped from V and 5 bases from J, the junction kept 6 bases outside the gene matches.